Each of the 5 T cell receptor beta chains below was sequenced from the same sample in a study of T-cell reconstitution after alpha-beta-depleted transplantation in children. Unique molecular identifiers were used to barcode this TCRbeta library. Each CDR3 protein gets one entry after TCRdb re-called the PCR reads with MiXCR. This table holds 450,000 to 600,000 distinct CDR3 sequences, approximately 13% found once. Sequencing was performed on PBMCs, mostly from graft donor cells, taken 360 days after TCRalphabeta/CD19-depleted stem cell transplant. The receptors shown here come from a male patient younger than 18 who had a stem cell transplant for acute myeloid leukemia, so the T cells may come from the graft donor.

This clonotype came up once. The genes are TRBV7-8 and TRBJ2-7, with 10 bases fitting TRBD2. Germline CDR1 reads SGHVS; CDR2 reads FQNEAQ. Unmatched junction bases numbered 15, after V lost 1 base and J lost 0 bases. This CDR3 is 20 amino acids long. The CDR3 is CASSLVPGLAESLLSYEQYF. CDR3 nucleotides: TGTGCCAGCAGCTTAGTCCCCGGACTAGCGGAGTCGCTACTCTCCTACGAGCAGTACTTC. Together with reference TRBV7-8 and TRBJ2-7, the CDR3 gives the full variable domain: GAGVSQSPRYKVAKRGQDVALRCDPISGHVSLFWYQQALGQGPEFLTYFQNEAQLDKSGLPSDRFFAERPEGSVSTLKIQRTQQEDSAVYLCASSLVPGLAESLLSYEQYFGPGTRLTVT.

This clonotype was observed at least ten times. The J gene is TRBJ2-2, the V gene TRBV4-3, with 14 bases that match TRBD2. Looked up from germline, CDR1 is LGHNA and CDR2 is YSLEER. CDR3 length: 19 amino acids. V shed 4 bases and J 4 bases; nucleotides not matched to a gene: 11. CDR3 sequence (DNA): TGCGCCAGCAGCCCACGACTAGCGGGAGGGTTTTATTCCACCGGGGAGCTGTTTTTT. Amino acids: CASSPRLAGGFYSTGELFF.

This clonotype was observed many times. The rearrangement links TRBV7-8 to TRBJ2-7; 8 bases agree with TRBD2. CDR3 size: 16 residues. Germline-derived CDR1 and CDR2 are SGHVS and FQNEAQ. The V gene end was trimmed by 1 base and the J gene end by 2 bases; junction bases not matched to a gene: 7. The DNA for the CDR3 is TGTGCCAGCAGCTTAGGCTCTAGCGGGCCTACCTACGAGCAGTACTTC. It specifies CASSLGSSGPTYEQYF.

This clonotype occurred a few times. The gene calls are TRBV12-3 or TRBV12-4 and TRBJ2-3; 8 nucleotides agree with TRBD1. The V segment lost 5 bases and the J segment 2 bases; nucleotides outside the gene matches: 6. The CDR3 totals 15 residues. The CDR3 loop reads CASSGGTGVTDTQYF. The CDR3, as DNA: TGTGCCAGCAGTGGGGGGACAGGCGTCACAGATACGCAGTATTTT.

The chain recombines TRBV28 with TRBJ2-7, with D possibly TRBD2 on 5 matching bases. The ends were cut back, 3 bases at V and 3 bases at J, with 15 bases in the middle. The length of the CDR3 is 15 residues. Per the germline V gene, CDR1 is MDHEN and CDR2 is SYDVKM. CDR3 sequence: CASSLPRGPLYEQYF. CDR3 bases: TGTGCCAGCAGTTTGCCCCGCGGGCCACTCTACGAGCAGTACTTC.